The 5 T cell receptor beta chains presented below share a single source sample, sequenced in a study of T cell responses to AZD1222 COVID-19 vaccine. Here immunoSEQ multiplex PCR was the method, and the copy in TCRdb shows in-frame clones only, minus some. Altogether roughly 140,000 clones are present, about 88% being singletons, with the ten largest covering 6.9%. Sample: peripheral blood, taken after recovery from COVID-19. The source of these receptors is an adult who had recovered from COVID-19.

The chain couples TRBV4-2 to TRBJ1-3, with 10 bases matching TRBD1. V was pared by 6 bases and J by 8 bases, with 10 bases of the junction left unmatched. Germline CDR1 is LGHNA and CDR2 is YNFKEQ. This CDR3 has 15 residues. CDR3 residues: CASRPTGTGDDTIYF. The CDR3 DNA is TGTGCCAGCAGGCCGACCGGGACAGGGGACGACACCATATATTTT.

The chain carries TRBV5-6 and TRBJ2-5; D unresolved. Trimming took 1 base from V and 3 from J, leaving 10 bases between them. The CDR3 contains 14 residues. Germline V gene data show CDR1 as SGHDT and CDR2 as YYEEEE. The CDR3, as DNA: TGTGCCAGCAGCTTGTATCGAAGGGAAGAGACCCAGTACTTC. As protein: CASSLYRREETQYF.

This sequence joins TRBV13 and TRBJ2-7; TRBD2 might be the D (6 bases). Trimming pared 1 base from V and 0 bases from J, leaving 10 bases between. Germline CDR1 PRHDT, CDR2 FYEKMQ (reference sequence). This CDR3 is 15 amino acids long. Here the CDR3 DNA reads TGTGCCAGCAGCTTAGTGGGGGAGGCCTCCTACGAGCAGTACTTC. Translation: CASSLVGEASYEQYF.

The table lists this clone with a count of one. This chain connects TRBV18 to TRBJ2-7, with TRBD2 matching over 8 bases. The V gene end was trimmed by 2 bases and the J gene end by 1 base; junction bases not matched to a gene: 1. This CDR3 comprises 14 residues. Germline values: CDR1 KGHSH, CDR2 LQKENI. The CDR3 DNA reads TGTGCCAGCTCACCAACTAGCGGATCCTACGAGCAGTACTTC. It yields the protein CASSPTSGSYEQYF. Looking up the rest from reference TRBV18 and TRBJ2-7 gives the full variable domain: NAGVMQNPRHLVRRRGQEARLRCSPMKGHSHVYWYRQLPEEGLKFMVYLQKENIIDESGMPKERFSAEFPKEGPSILRIQQVVRGDSAAYFCASSPTSGSYEQYFGPGTRLTVT.

A single count supports this clone. V gene TRBV10-3 combines with J gene TRBJ1-2; TRBD1 matches 11 bases. After removal of 7 bases from V and 0 bases from J, the junction contained 4 bases not matched to a gene. This CDR3 contains 15 residues. Germline values: CDR1 ENHRY, CDR2 SYGVKD. The CDR3 reads CAITRDRGTNYGYTF. Here the CDR3 DNA reads TGTGCCATCACTCGGGACAGGGGGACTAACTATGGCTACACCTTC.